These 27 T cell receptor beta chains were sequenced from one sample in a study of control samples from healthy donors and cancer patients (dated by TCRdb to about 2020). The method was the immunoSEQ multiplex PCR assay. TCRdb mirrors the immuneACCESS table, restricted to in-frame sequences. Some clones are absent from its copies; in checked studies, under half trace to an unresolved V gene, and the reason for the others is unknown. Present in this sample are tens of thousands of clones, approximately 90% of which were seen just once. Approximately 23% of the sample is in the top ten clones. Sequencing was carried out using PBMCs. Source of these receptors: a middle-aged woman with head and neck cancer.

This chain's CDR3 is CASSPSPGLYGYTF. The CDR3 region has the DNA TGTGCCAGCAGTCCATCCCCGGGATTGTATGGCTACACCTTC. The chain carries TRBV6-4 and TRBJ1-2; D call uncertain. V was shortened by 5 bases and J by 5 bases, with 15 bases between the two germline ends. Germline loops: CDR1 MRHNA, CDR2 SNTAGT. The CDR3 has 14 residues.

J is TRBJ2-1 and V is TRBV3-1 (or the pseudogene TRBV3-2); D is unclear. Germline V gene sequence: CDR1 LGHDT, CDR2 YNNKEL (reference sequence). Trimming removed 0 bases at V and 9 bases at J, with 30 bases between. CDR3 length: 20 residues. CDR3 in DNA: TGTGCCAGCAGCCAAGAAAAGTTTAGTCATGAGCGATTGGGGATTCGTGAGCAGTTCTTC. Translating it yields CASSQEKFSHERLGIREQFF.

J is TRBJ2-7 and V is TRBV6-1; TRBD2 might be the D (6 bases). Germline V lookup: CDR1 MNHNS, CDR2 SASEGT. This CDR3 is 17 amino acids long. Trimming removed 4 bases from V and 6 bases from J, with 25 bases in between. CDR3 loop: CASSVGGRVTSTGEQYF. Here the CDR3 DNA reads TGTGCCAGCAGTGTGGGGGGTCGGGTCACCTCTACTGGCGAGCAGTACTTC.

This chain links TRBV28 with TRBJ1-6, with a tentative D call TRBD1 (5 bases). Looked up from germline, CDR1 is MDHEN and CDR2 is SYDVKM. The germline V and J ends were trimmed by 4 bases and 7 bases, with 8 bases remaining between them. This CDR3 has 13 amino acids. The CDR3 DNA is TGTGCCAGCAGTTGGGAGGGGAATTCACCCCTCCACTTT. It encodes CASSWEGNSPLHF.

This clone showed up just once. The rearrangement uses TRBV9 and TRBJ2-1, with D possibly TRBD1 on 6 matching bases. The V and J ends lost 3 bases and 7 bases respectively, with 14 bases between them. This CDR3 spans 14 amino acids. In germline, CDR1 is SGDLS, CDR2 YYNGEE. CDR3 amino acids: CASSATQGPNEQFF. The CDR3 DNA reads as TGTGCCAGCAGCGCGACACAGGGCCCGAATGAGCAGTTCTTC. The variable domain in full, completed from reference TRBV9 and TRBJ2-1, reads DSGVTQTPKHLITATGQRVTLRCSPRSGDLSVYWYQQSLDQGLQFLIQYYNGEERAKGNILERFSAQQFPDLHSELNLSSLELGDSALYFCASSATQGPNEQFFGPGTRLTVL.

The rearrangement links TRBV30 to TRBJ1-2, with a possible D match to TRBD1 (5 bases). There are 13 residues in the CDR3. V gave up 4 bases and J gave up 6 bases, with 15 bases separating them. Per germline, CDR1 GTSNPN and CDR2 SVGIG (reference sequence). DNA for the CDR3: TGTGCCTGGAAGGGGTGGTTTATCAATGGCTACACCTTC. As protein: CAWKGWFINGYTF.

V usage is TRBV11-2 and J usage is TRBJ2-1, with TRBD2 matching 7 bases. Unmatched junction bases numbered 2, after V lost 5 bases and J lost 1 base. The CDR3 totals 14 residues. Germline V gives CDR1 SGHAT, CDR2 FQNNGV. CDR3 sequence (DNA): TGTGCCAGCAGCCACGGGGGGTCCTACAATGAGCAGTTCTTC. This codes for CASSHGGSYNEQFF.

V usage is TRBV28 and J usage is TRBJ1-2; D unresolved. Trimming pared 1 base from V and 5 bases from J, leaving 20 bases between. This CDR3 region has 17 residues. Germline V gene lookup returns CDR1 MDHEN and CDR2 SYDVKM. The CDR3 nucleotides are TGTGCCAGCAGTTTATCGCCAACAAGGATAAGGTTGTATGGCTACACCTTC. It translates to CASSLSPTRIRLYGYTF.

The gene calls are TRBV5-4 and TRBJ1-3; D not certain. V lost 10 bases to trimming and J lost 0 bases, with 14 bases between them. Germline loops: CDR1 SGHNT, CDR2 YYREEE (reference sequence). The CDR3 spans 14 residues. This CDR3 reads CAVINRTSGNTIYF. The CDR3, as DNA: TGTGCCGTCATAAATCGGACCTCTGGAAACACCATATATTTT.

The DNA of the CDR3 is TGTGCCAGCAGGGAGAGGGACACTGAAGCTTTCTTT. This translates into CASRERDTEAFF. The chain couples TRBV12-3 or TRBV12-4 to TRBJ1-1, with D uncertain. The CDR3 has 12 amino acids. The V end was cut by 6 bases, the J end by 3 bases, with 8 bases between.

This CDR3 reads CSAGQGFGEQYF. CDR3 DNA sequence: TGCAGCGCAGGACAGGGGTTCGGTGAGCAGTACTTC. The V and J genes are TRBV29-1 and TRBJ2-7; 9 bases align to TRBD1. Germline values: CDR1 SQVTM, CDR2 ANQGSEA. There are 12 residues in the CDR3. Trimming took 7 bases from V and 7 from J; bases not matched to a gene: 8.

The chain is built from TRBV15 and TRBJ1-2, with D possibly matching TRBD1 (5 bases). V lost 1 base, J lost 1 base, and 10 bases lay in between. The length of the CDR3 is 15 residues. Germline CDR1 and CDR2: LNHNV and YYDKDF (reference sequence). The CDR3 DNA reads as TGTGCCACCAGCAGAGTCAGGGACGGTAACTATGGCTACACCTTC. Translated, it gives CATSRVRDGNYGYTF.

The genes are TRBV29-1 and TRBJ2-2, with 7 nucleotides matching TRBD2. The CDR3 consists of 16 residues. Looked up from germline, CDR1 is SQVTM and CDR2 is ANQGSEA. Trimming removed 4 bases from V and 2 bases from J; junction bases left unmatched: 10. In nucleotides, the CDR3 is TGCAGCGTTGCCAGGGCGGCGGGGGTAAACACCGGGGAGCTGTTTTTT. Translation: CSVARAAGVNTGELFF.

The chain recombines TRBV15 with TRBJ2-7; no firm D call. CDR1 and CDR2 from the germline V gene are LNHNV and YYDKDF (reference sequence). The CDR3 has 13 amino acids. V dropped 5 bases and J dropped 3 bases, with 11 bases sitting between them. CDR3 loop: CATSAGRNYEQYF. The CDR3 DNA follows: TGTGCCACCAGCGCAGGACGGAACTACGAGCAGTACTTC.

The chain joins TRBV11-2 to TRBJ2-3, with D possibly TRBD1 on 6 matching bases. Germline-derived CDR1 and CDR2 are SGHAT and FQNNGV. The CDR3 has 16 amino acids. V dropped 0 bases and J dropped 2 bases, with 12 bases sitting between them. CDR3 DNA sequence: TGTGCCAGCAGCTTAGACGGACAGACGTTCACAGATACGCAGTATTTT. It specifies CASSLDGQTFTDTQYF.

The chain recombines TRBV5-1 with TRBJ2-7, with TRBD2 as a possible D gene (6 bases). CDR3 length: 14 residues. Germline CDR1 is SGHRS and CDR2 is YFSETQ. Trimming took off 6 bases at V and 7 bases at J, with 20 bases between the two ends. Here the CDR3 reads CASIPGTSRGEQYF. Written as DNA, the CDR3 is TGCGCCAGCATCCCGGGAACAAGCCGGGGGGAGCAGTACTTC.

The rearrangement links TRBV7-9 to TRBJ1-5, with a tentative D call TRBD1 (5 bases). CDR3 length: 12 amino acids. Trimming left V 3 bases short and J 9 bases short, with 9 bases between. Germline V gene lookup returns CDR1 SEHNR and CDR2 FQNEAQ (reference sequence). The CDR3 nucleotides are TGTGCCAGCAGCTTCGGGGGTCGGCCCCAGCATTTT. This gives the protein CASSFGGRPQHF.

The chain uses TRBV19 and TRBJ2-2; 9 bases agree with TRBD1. CDR1 is LNHDA, CDR2 SQIVND, per germline (reference sequence). V lost 7 bases, J lost 4 bases, and 4 bases stayed unmatched. CDR3 length: 14 residues. The CDR3 nucleotides are TGTGCCAGTAAACAGGGGGCGAGCACCGGGGAGCTGTTTTTT. Its protein product is CASKQGASTGELFF.

This sequence joins TRBV29-1 and TRBJ2-3; TRBD2 agrees at 7 bases. There are 18 residues in the CDR3. Germline V gene data show CDR1 as SQVTM and CDR2 as ANQGSEA. Trimming removed 0 bases from V and 1 base from J; junction bases left unmatched: 13. For the CDR3, the DNA is TGCAGCGTTGAAGAGGGCGGGGGTATCGACCGGCGCACAGATACGCAGTATTTT. Translated, it gives CSVEEGGGIDRRTDTQYF.

The chain employs TRBV18 and TRBJ1-2; D is perhaps TRBD1 (5 bases). Germline V lookup: CDR1 KGHSH, CDR2 LQKENI. The germline V and J ends were trimmed by 4 bases and 4 bases, with 10 bases remaining between them. This CDR3 comprises 13 residues. CDR3 region: CASSLRDGYGYTF. For the CDR3, the DNA is TGTGCCAGCTCACTCCGGGACGGCTATGGCTACACCTTC.

V and J are TRBV7-7 and TRBJ2-7, with TRBD2 as a possible D gene (5 bases). Trimming removed 5 bases at V and 4 bases at J, with 12 bases between. The germline gives CDR1 SSHAT, CDR2 FNYEAQ (reference sequence). The CDR3 contains 13 residues. CDR3 bases: TGTGCCAGCAGCCTCGGGGAGTATTACGAGCAGTACTTC. This sequence encodes CASSLGEYYEQYF. The full variable domain, completed using reference TRBV7-7 and TRBJ2-7, is GAGVSQSPRYKVTKRGQDVTLRCDPISSHATLYWYQQALGQGPEFLTYFNYEAQPDKSGLPSDRFSAERPEGSISTLTIQRTEQRDSAMYRCASSLGEYYEQYFGPGTRLTVT.

The CDR3 is CSVARQGYGEAFF. Here the CDR3 DNA reads TGCAGCGTTGCGCGGCAGGGATACGGTGAAGCTTTCTTT. The chain combines TRBV29-1 with TRBJ1-1; D may be TRBD1 (5 bases). The V gene lost 4 bases and the J gene lost 7 bases, with 16 bases spanning the gap. Germline V gene sequence: CDR1 SQVTM, CDR2 ANQGSEA. The CDR3 is made up of 13 amino acids. Based on the CDR3 plus reference TRBV29-1 and TRBJ1-1, the full variable domain is SAVISQKPSRDICQRGTSLTIQCQVDSQVTMMFWYRQQPGQSLTLIATANQGSEATYESGFVIDKFPISRPNLTFSTLTVSNMSPEDSSIYLCSVARQGYGEAFFGQGTRLTVV.

This sequence joins TRBV6-5 and TRBJ2-7; 7 positions match TRBD1. The CDR3 consists of 13 residues. Germline CDR1 reads MNHEY; CDR2 reads SVGAGI. V lost 5 bases to trimming and J lost 1 base; unmatched junction nucleotides: 2. The CDR3 loop reads CASSRQGSYEQYF. Here the CDR3 DNA reads TGTGCCAGCAGTCGACAGGGTTCCTACGAGCAGTACTTC.

CDR3 in DNA: TGTGCCAGCGCTCCAGGGCAGGGGGTCGGCGAGCAGTACTTC. Its translation is CASAPGQGVGEQYF. V gene TRBV7-9 combines with J gene TRBJ2-7; 7 bases are shared with TRBD1. Germline CDR1 reads SEHNR; CDR2 reads FQNEAQ (reference sequence). V trimming: 8 bases; J trimming: 6 bases; junction bases outside the gene matches: 13. There are 14 residues in the CDR3.

This clone was seen just once. The V gene is TRBV3-1 (or the pseudogene TRBV3-2), the J gene TRBJ1-1; D may be TRBD1 (5 bases). Looked up from germline, CDR1 is LGHDT and CDR2 is YNNKEL (reference sequence). CDR3 size: 14 residues. Between the trimmed V and J ends, which lost 6 bases and 0 bases, there was a span of 11 bases. DNA of the CDR3: TGTGCCAGCAGTTCCCCGGGGGTGAACACTGAAGCTTTCTTT. Its protein is CASSSPGVNTEAFF.

The J gene is TRBJ1-2, the V gene TRBV4-1, with D uncertain. This CDR3 has 12 amino acids. V was shortened by 0 bases and J by 8 bases, with 7 bases between the two germline ends. In germline, CDR1 is MGHRA, CDR2 YSYEKL. The CDR3, as DNA: TGCGCCAGCAGCCAAGATCAGGACGGCTACACCTTC. It yields the protein CASSQDQDGYTF.

The J gene is TRBJ2-7, the V gene TRBV29-1; no clear D gene. The CDR3 loop spans 11 amino acids. The germline V and J ends were trimmed by 5 bases and 5 bases, with 10 bases remaining between them. The V gene's germline CDR1 is SQVTM and CDR2 ANQGSEA. CDR3 sequence reads: CSVSAGHEQYF. DNA for the CDR3: TGCAGCGTTAGTGCTGGGCACGAGCAGTACTTC.